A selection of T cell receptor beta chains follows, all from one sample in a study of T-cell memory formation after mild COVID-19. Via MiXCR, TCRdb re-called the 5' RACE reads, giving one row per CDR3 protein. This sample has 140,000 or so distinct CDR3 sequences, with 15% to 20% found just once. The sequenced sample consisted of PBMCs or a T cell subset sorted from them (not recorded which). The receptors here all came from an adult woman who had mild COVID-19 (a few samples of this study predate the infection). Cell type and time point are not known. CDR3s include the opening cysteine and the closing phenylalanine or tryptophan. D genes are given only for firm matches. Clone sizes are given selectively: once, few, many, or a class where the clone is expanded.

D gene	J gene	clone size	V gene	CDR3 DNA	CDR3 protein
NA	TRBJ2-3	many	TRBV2	TGTGCCAGCAGCTTGGAAAATGGTAGCACAGATACGCAGTATTTT	CASSLENGSTDTQYF
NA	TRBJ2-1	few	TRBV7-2	TGTGCCAGCAGCTCCCTGGGGGCCCTAAGTGAGCAGTTCTTC	CASSSLGALSEQFF
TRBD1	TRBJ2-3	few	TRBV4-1	TGCGCCAGCAGCTCTACAAGCCGGCAGGGGGCCGCAGATACGCAGTATTTT	CASSSTSRQGAADTQYF
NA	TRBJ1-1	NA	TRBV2	TGTGCCAGCCGCCAGATGAACACTGAAGCTTTCTTT	CASRQMNTEAFF
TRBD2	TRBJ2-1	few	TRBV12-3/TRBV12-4	TGTGCCAGCGGGACTAGCGGGAGGGCCGGTGAGCAGTTCTTC	CASGTSGRAGEQFF
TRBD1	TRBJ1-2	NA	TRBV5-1	TGCGCCAGCAGCTACGGGACAGTCCGCCCCGGCTACACCTTC	CASSYGTVRPGYTF
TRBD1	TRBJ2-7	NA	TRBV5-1	TGCGCCAGCAGCGGCGGGACAGGGAGCTACGAGCAGTACTTC	CASSGGTGSYEQYF
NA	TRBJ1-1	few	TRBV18	TGTGCCAGCTCACCCCTCTACAGTTCGAACACTGAAGCTTTCTTT	CASSPLYSSNTEAFF
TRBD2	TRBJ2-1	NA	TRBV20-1	TGCAGTGCCACTAGCGGGAGACGTCCCAATGAGCAGTTCTTC	CSATSGRRPNEQFF
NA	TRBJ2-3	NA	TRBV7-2	TGTGCCAGCAGCTTTGTAAGCATCGGGGGTACGCAGTATTTT	CASSFVSIGGTQYF
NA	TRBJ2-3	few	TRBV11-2	TGTGCCAGCAGCCCCCGACCGGCAGGGCTAGGAGATACGCAGTATTTT	CASSPRPAGLGDTQYF
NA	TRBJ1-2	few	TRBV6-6	TGTGCCAGCAGACTTCCCCCGGGACGGAATTTCTCTTATGGCTACACCTTC	CASRLPPGRNFSYGYTF
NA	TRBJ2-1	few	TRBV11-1	TGTGCCAGCAGCAGGGACTGGAGCTCCTACAATGAGCAGTTCTTC	CASSRDWSSYNEQFF
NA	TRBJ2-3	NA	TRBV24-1	TGTGCCACCAGTGATCCGACTGGGGGAGCGGATACGCAGTATTTT	CATSDPTGGADTQYF
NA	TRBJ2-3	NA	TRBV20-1	TGCAGTGCCACGGGACCCACAGATACGCAGTATTTT	CSATGPTDTQYF
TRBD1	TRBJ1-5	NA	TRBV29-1	TGCAGCGTACGAGCAGGGGGAGGCAATCAGCCCCAGCATTTT	CSVRAGGGNQPQHF
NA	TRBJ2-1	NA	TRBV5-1	TGCGCCAGCAGCTTAGGGAGTACTAATGAGCAGTTCTTC	CASSLGSTNEQFF
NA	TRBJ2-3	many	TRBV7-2	TGTGCCAGCAGCTTAGCGCCTCCTGATACGCAGTATTTT	CASSLAPPDTQYF
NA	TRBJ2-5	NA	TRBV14	TGTGCCAGCAGCCAAATTCCGGGAGAGACCCAGTACTTC	CASSQIPGETQYF
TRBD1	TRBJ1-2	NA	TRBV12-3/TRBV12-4	TGTGCCAGCACCCTGAGCGGGACAGGGGGCCTGTATGGCTACACCTTC	CASTLSGTGGLYGYTF
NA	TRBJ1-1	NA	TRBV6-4	TGTGCCAGCAGTGACTATATCCGAGTTTCTGAAGCTTTCTTT	CASSDYIRVSEAFF
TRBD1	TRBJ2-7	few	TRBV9	TGTGCCAGCAGCGTAGACCCCGGTTCAGGACAGGGCCATCAAGAGCAGTACTTC	CASSVDPGSGQGHQEQYF
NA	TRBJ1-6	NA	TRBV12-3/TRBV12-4	TGTGCCAGCAGCCCCCGACAGAATAATTCACCCCTCCACTTT	CASSPRQNNSPLHF
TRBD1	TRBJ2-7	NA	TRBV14	TGTGCCAGCAGTCGCGGGACAGGGACCTACGAGCAGTACTTC	CASSRGTGTYEQYF
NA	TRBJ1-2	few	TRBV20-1	TGCAGTGCCACAGGGTTTGTGGGCTACACCTTC	CSATGFVGYTF
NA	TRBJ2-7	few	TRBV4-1	TGCGCCAGCAGCCAAGACAGGACCTCCTACGAGCAGTACTTC	CASSQDRTSYEQYF
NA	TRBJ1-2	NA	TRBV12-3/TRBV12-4	TGTGCCAGCAGTTTCACTACCGGGGCTAACTATGGCTACACCTTC	CASSFTTGANYGYTF
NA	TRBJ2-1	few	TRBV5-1	TGCGCCAGCAGCTTAGGGACCCAGGGTGGCGAGCAGTTCTTC	CASSLGTQGGEQFF
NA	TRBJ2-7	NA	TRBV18	TGTGCCAGCTCACCTGGACAGGGAGGGGAGCAGTACTTC	CASSPGQGGEQYF
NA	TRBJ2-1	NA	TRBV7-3	TGTGCCAGCAGCTTAGGCCGGGAGAAGGCTGAGCAGTTCTTC	CASSLGREKAEQFF
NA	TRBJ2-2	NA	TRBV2	TGTGCCAGCATTTCCGGAAGCGCGAACACCGGGGAGCTGTTTTTT	CASISGSANTGELFF
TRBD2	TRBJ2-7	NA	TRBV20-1	TGCAGTGCCGTAGCGGGGACGCCCTACGAGCAGTACTTC	CSAVAGTPYEQYF